These 26 T cell receptor beta chains came from one sample sequenced in a study of blood T cell repertoires in COVID-19. TCRdb keeps only in-frame clones here, not all; method: immunoSEQ multiplex PCR. The table lists about 230,000 clones, approximately 87% of them singletons, with approximately 2.6% in the top ten. The sample comprised peripheral blood. The receptors derive from a woman between 65 and 79 years old with active or convalescent COVID-19.

The chain has TRBV6-5 and TRBJ1-2, with D possibly matching TRBD1 (6 bases). This CDR3 has 15 amino acids. V lost 6 bases and J 5 bases, leaving 19 bases between the germline ends. Germline CDR1 is MNHEY and CDR2 is SVGAGI. The CDR3 bases are TGTGCCAGCAGGGGGGTTGAAGGACAGAGTTATGGCTACACCTTC. Amino acid sequence: CASRGVEGQSYGYTF.

The sample holds a few counts of this clone. The sample contains more than one DNA sequence encoding this CDR3. V gene TRBV10-1 combines with J gene TRBJ2-7; a weak D match, TRBD2 (6 bases). The germline CDR1 and CDR2 sequences are WNHNN and SYGVQD (reference sequence). V lost 4 bases and J lost 7, with 14 bases in between. The CDR3 totals 13 residues. CDR3 region: CASSAGNRGEQYF. The CDR3 DNA reads TGCGCCAGCAGTGCTGGGAACCGGGGGGAGCAGTACTTC.

This chain joins TRBV5-1 and TRBJ1-1; TRBD1 agrees at 10 bases. With 7 bases clipped from V and 4 bases from J, the junction kept 10 bases outside the gene matches. Per germline, CDR1 SGHRS and CDR2 YFSETQ. The CDR3 sequence is 15 residues long. CDR3 in DNA: TGCGCCAGCCTGAGCGGGACAGGGGAGTCCACTGAAGCTTTCTTT. Its protein is CASLSGTGESTEAFF.

The V call is TRBV28, the J call TRBJ1-5; maybe TRBD1 (6 bases). The CDR3 covers 14 residues. Trimming removed 5 bases from V and 6 bases from J, with 14 bases in between. Per the germline V gene, CDR1 is MDHEN and CDR2 is SYDVKM. The CDR3 loop is CASSGGAGSQPQHF. As DNA, the CDR3 is TGTGCCAGCAGTGGGGGCGCAGGGTCTCAGCCCCAGCATTTT.

J is TRBJ2-7 and V is TRBV6-1, with a weak D call TRBD1 (6 bases). V was clipped by 2 bases and J by 7 bases, with 18 bases between them. The CDR3 is 15 amino acids. Germline CDR1 and CDR2: MNHNS and SASEGT. In DNA, the CDR3 is TGTGCCAGCAGTGAAAGTGGGACACTCCTCGGGGAGCAGTACTTC. This translates into CASSESGTLLGEQYF.

The chain joins TRBV28 to TRBJ1-4; 7 positions agree with TRBD1. The CDR3 is 15 residues long. V was clipped by 2 bases and J by 6 bases; unmatched bases: 6. CDR1 is MDHEN, CDR2 SYDVKM, per germline. The CDR3 sequence: CASSLEGQRDEKLFF. The CDR3 DNA reads as TGTGCCAGCAGTTTAGAGGGACAGAGGGATGAAAAACTGTTTTTT. Full variable domain (missing parts from reference TRBV28 and TRBJ1-4): DVKVTQSSRYLVKRTGEKVFLECVQDMDHENMFWYRQDPGLGLRLIYFSYDVKMKEKGDIPEGYSVSREKKERFSLILESASTNQTSMYLCASSLEGQRDEKLFFGSGTQLSVL.

This clone was observed once. The J gene is TRBJ2-1, the V gene TRBV11-2; the D is unclear. V lost 1 base and J 0 bases, leaving 13 bases between the germline ends. Germline V gives CDR1 SGHAT, CDR2 FQNNGV. The CDR3 length is 17 residues. CDR3: CASSLVGRASSYNEQFF. In DNA, the CDR3 is TGTGCCAGCAGCTTAGTCGGTCGTGCGAGCTCCTACAATGAGCAGTTCTTC.

This clone was detected only once. V usage is TRBV7-2 and J usage is TRBJ1-1; possibly TRBD1 for D (5 bases). The CDR3 sequence is 14 residues long. Germline V gene lookup returns CDR1 SGHTA and CDR2 FQGNSA. The V end lost 3 bases, the J end lost 2 bases, and 10 bases lay between the germline ends. CDR3 amino acids: CASSFSGVNTEAFF. The CDR3 DNA reads TGTGCCAGCAGCTTCTCGGGGGTTAACACTGAAGCTTTCTTT.

The rearrangement uses TRBV5-3 and TRBJ1-1; D remains ambiguous. TRBV5-3 is given ORF status, its function remaining uncertain. The CDR3 consists of 15 residues. V lost 0 bases and J lost 0, with 9 bases in between. The CDR3 DNA is TGTGCCAGAAGCTTGGAGGCAGGATTGAACACTGAAGCTTTCTTT. Amino acid sequence: CARSLEAGLNTEAFF.

The chain has TRBV28 and TRBJ1-4, with D perhaps TRBD1 (5 bases). The V end lost 2 bases, the J end lost 3 bases, and 10 bases lay between the germline ends. Germline CDR1 and CDR2: MDHEN and SYDVKM. The CDR3 length is 15 residues. CDR3 sequence reads: CASSLVGQANEKLFF. The CDR3, as DNA: TGTGCCAGCAGTTTAGTGGGGCAGGCTAATGAAAAACTGTTTTTT.

The rearrangement links TRBV11-2 to TRBJ2-1; D is uncertain. CDR1 is SGHAT and CDR2 is FQNNGV in the germline V gene. Trimming took 5 bases from V and 4 from J, leaving 3 bases between them. The length of the CDR3 is 11 residues. The CDR3 DNA follows: TGTGCCAGCAGCGAGTACAATGAGCAGTTCTTC. Protein: CASSEYNEQFF.

This clone has just a few counts. The V call is TRBV6-6, the J call TRBJ2-2; D perhaps matches TRBD1 (6 bases). V shed 5 bases and J shed 3 bases, with 13 bases lying between them. The CDR3 sequence is 15 residues long. Germline values: CDR1 MNHNY, CDR2 SVGAGI (reference sequence). Here the CDR3 DNA reads TGTGCCAGCAGTCCCCAGGGGTCGGACACCGGGGAGCTGTTTTTT. Protein product: CASSPQGSDTGELFF.

The rearrangement uses TRBV6-2 or TRBV6-3 and TRBJ1-1; perhaps TRBD1 as D (6 bases). The length of the CDR3 is 16 residues. V lost 5 bases and J lost 4, with 20 bases in between. CDR1 MNHEY and CDR2 SVGEGT come from the germline V gene. This chain's CDR3 is CASSPGVGNVRTEAFF. The CDR3 DNA follows: TGTGCCAGCAGTCCAGGGGTGGGAAACGTGCGCACTGAAGCTTTCTTT.

The chain combines TRBV5-6 with TRBJ1-3; TRBD1 aligns across 12 bases. Per germline, CDR1 SGHDT and CDR2 YYEEEE. The CDR3 contains 17 residues. The V gene end was trimmed by 4 bases and the J gene end by 4 bases; junction bases not matched to a gene: 9. The CDR3 here is CASSPNPGTGGGNTIYF. The CDR3 region has the DNA TGTGCCAGCAGCCCCAATCCCGGGACAGGGGGCGGAAACACCATATATTTT.

The V call is TRBV5-1, the J call TRBJ2-7; 9 positions match TRBD1. This CDR3 region has 16 residues. The germline V gene has CDR1 SGHRS and CDR2 YFSETQ. V shed 2 bases and J 8 bases; nucleotides not matched to a gene: 14. The CDR3 protein is CASSLTTGGGDVQQYF. In DNA form, the CDR3 reads TGCGCCAGCAGCTTAACCACAGGGGGCGGGGATGTCCAGCAGTACTTC.

The count of this clone is one. The chain has TRBV3-1 (or the pseudogene TRBV3-2) and TRBJ1-2; 8 positions match TRBD1. The germline CDR1 and CDR2 sequences are LGHDT and YNNKEL (reference sequence). The CDR3 loop spans 14 amino acids. With V trimmed by 4 bases and J by 6 bases, 7 bases remained unmatched. CDR3 DNA: TGTGCCAGCAGCCGCCTGACAGGGGAAGATGGCTACACCTTC. Translating it yields CASSRLTGEDGYTF.

This clone was counted between two and nine times. Within the sample, other DNA sequences also encode this same CDR3. V and J are TRBV20-1 and TRBJ1-1; no reliable D call. V shed 3 bases and J shed 4 bases, with 6 bases lying between them. This CDR3 has 11 residues. Germline lookup yields CDR1 DFQATT and CDR2 SNEGSKA (reference sequence). CDR3: CSASRGTEAFF. CDR3 nucleotide sequence: TGCAGTGCTAGTCGAGGCACTGAAGCTTTCTTT.

The chain uses TRBV5-1 and TRBJ2-5, with 14 nucleotides matching TRBD2. Germline CDR1 reads SGHRS; CDR2 reads YFSETQ. V was pared by 4 bases and J by 5 bases, with 10 bases of the junction left unmatched. CDR3 length: 17 residues. The CDR3 sequence is CASSTGLAGAWGETQYF. The CDR3 nucleotides read TGCGCCAGCAGCACGGGACTAGCGGGAGCCTGGGGGGAGACCCAGTACTTC.

The V gene is TRBV7-6, the J gene TRBJ2-2; D is unresolved. Trimming stripped 1 base from V and 1 base from J, with 4 bases between. The length of the CDR3 is 14 residues. CDR1 and CDR2 (germline): SGHVS, FNYEAQ. CDR3 in amino acids: CASSLELNTGELFF. The CDR3 coding sequence is TGTGCCAGCAGCTTAGAACTGAACACCGGGGAGCTGTTTTTT.

This clone was counted between two and nine times. The CDR3, as DNA: TGTGCCAGCAGTTTGGTTGTACAGAATAATTCACCCCTCCACTTT. Its translation is CASSLVVQNNSPLHF. The J gene is TRBJ1-6, the V gene TRBV28, with D unresolved. Germline loops: CDR1 MDHEN, CDR2 SYDVKM. Trimming shortened V by 3 bases and J by 5 bases, and 11 bases separated the two germline ends. This CDR3 contains 15 residues. Full variable domain (rest looked up from reference TRBV28 and TRBJ1-6): DVKVTQSSRYLVKRTGEKVFLECVQDMDHENMFWYRQDPGLGLRLIYFSYDVKMKEKGDIPEGYSVSREKKERFSLILESASTNQTSMYLCASSLVVQNNSPLHFGNGTRLTVT.

J is TRBJ1-1 and V is TRBV4-2; possibly TRBD1 for D (5 bases). V was shortened by 4 bases and J by 3 bases, with 12 bases between the two germline ends. This CDR3 is built from 14 residues. Germline CDR1 is LGHNA and CDR2 is YNFKEQ. The CDR3: CASSPDGGYTEAFF. CDR3 nucleotide sequence: TGTGCCAGCAGCCCCGACGGGGGTTACACTGAAGCTTTCTTT.

The rearrangement uses TRBV10-3 and TRBJ2-3; 11 nucleotides line up with TRBD2. This CDR3 has 16 residues. V lost 2 bases to trimming and J lost 2 bases; unmatched junction nucleotides: 3. Germline V gene data show CDR1 as ENHRY and CDR2 as SYGVKD. CDR3 loop: CAISEGTSGATDTQYF. The DNA for the CDR3 is TGTGCCATCAGTGAGGGGACTAGCGGTGCCACAGATACGCAGTATTTT.

This clone was picked up a small number of times. The chain links TRBV2 to TRBJ2-7; 9 positions agree with TRBD1. CDR1 SNHLY and CDR2 FYNNEI come from the germline V gene. The J segment lost 4 bases and the V segment lost 6 bases, leaving 7 bases of the junction unmatched. The CDR3 consists of 14 residues. CDR3 protein: CASSPGTGSYEQYF. The DNA of the CDR3 is TGTGCCAGCAGCCCCGGGACAGGGTCGTACGAGCAGTACTTC.

The gene calls are TRBV3-1 (or the pseudogene TRBV3-2) and TRBJ2-3; 9 bases map to TRBD1. This CDR3 contains 15 residues. CDR1 and CDR2 from the germline V gene are LGHDT and YNNKEL (reference sequence). V lost 6 bases and J lost 3; bases outside the gene matches: 7. CDR3 in DNA: TGTGCCAGCAGACAACAGGGGGCCGGGACAGATACGCAGTATTTT. Translation gives CASRQQGAGTDTQYF.

J is TRBJ1-2 and V is TRBV27; 9 bases fit TRBD1. The CDR3 has 16 amino acids. Germline trimming cut 6 bases from V and 4 bases from J; bases unmatched to any gene: 12. Germline CDR1 and CDR2: MNHEY and SMNVEV (reference sequence). The CDR3 DNA reads as TGTGCCAGCAGCCGATATTCACAGGGGGCAATCTATGGCTACACCTTC. This translates into CASSRYSQGAIYGYTF.

This rearrangement joins TRBV6-4 to TRBJ2-1, with TRBD2 as a possible D gene (5 bases). Trimming removed 1 base at V and 5 bases at J, with 9 bases between. Germline lookup yields CDR1 MRHNA and CDR2 SNTAGT. The CDR3 length is 14 residues. CDR3 sequence (DNA): TGTGCCAGCAGTGACTTAAGCGGAAACAATGAGCAGTTCTTC. Amino acid sequence: CASSDLSGNNEQFF.